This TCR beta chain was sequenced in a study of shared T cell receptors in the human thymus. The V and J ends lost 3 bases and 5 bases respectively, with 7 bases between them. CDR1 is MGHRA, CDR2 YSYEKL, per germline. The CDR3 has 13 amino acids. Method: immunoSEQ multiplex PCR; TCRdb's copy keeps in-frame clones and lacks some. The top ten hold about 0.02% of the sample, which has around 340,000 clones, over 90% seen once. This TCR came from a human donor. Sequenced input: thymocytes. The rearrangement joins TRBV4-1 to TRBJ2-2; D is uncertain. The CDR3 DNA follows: TGCGCCAGCAGCCAGGGTAAAACCGGGGAGCTGTTTTTT. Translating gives CASSQGKTGELFF.